This passage covers 4 T cell receptor beta chains from one sample sequenced in a study of blood T cell repertoires in COVID-19. Sequencing was performed with immunoSEQ multiplex PCR; in TCRdb, only in-frame clones are kept and a portion is missing. There are about 220,000 clones in the sample; around 82% occur only once, and approximately 4.5% lies in the top ten. Sequencing was carried out using peripheral blood. These receptors originate from a woman aged 70-85 years with acute or convalescent COVID-19.

The V gene is TRBV28, the J gene TRBJ1-5, with D maybe TRBD1 (6 bases). V lost 1 base and J lost 0, with 25 bases in between. The CDR3 spans 21 residues. The V gene's germline CDR1 is MDHEN and CDR2 SYDVKM. CDR3 sequence reads: CASSLYLPEQGGGDSNQPQHF. DNA for the CDR3: TGTGCCAGCAGTTTATACCTACCCGAACAGGGCGGTGGGGATAGCAATCAGCCCCAGCATTTT.

V and J are TRBV11-2 and TRBJ2-1, with D possibly matching TRBD1 (7 bases). The CDR3 loop spans 15 amino acids. Trimming stripped 0 bases from V and 4 bases from J, with 10 bases between. The germline gives CDR1 SGHAT, CDR2 FQNNGV. CDR3 sequence (DNA): TGTGCCAGCAGCTTAGACAGGGGGGCGTACAATGAGCAGTTCTTC. Its protein is CASSLDRGAYNEQFF.

The genes are TRBV7-2 and TRBJ2-7; 9 bases are shared with TRBD1. CDR1 and CDR2 from the germline V gene are SGHTA and FQGNSA. CDR3 length: 16 amino acids. Unmatched junction bases numbered 10, after V lost 5 bases and J lost 2 bases. CDR3 nucleotide sequence: TGTGCCAGCAGCCAACGTCCCGGGACAGGGACCTACGAGCAGTACTTC. Its protein is CASSQRPGTGTYEQYF.

The table lists this clone with a count of one. The J gene is TRBJ2-7, the V gene TRBV7-8; TRBD1 agrees at 7 bases. The CDR3 spans 13 residues. V shed 5 bases, J shed 2 bases, and the junction held 3 bases outside the gene matches. The germline V gene encodes CDR1 SGHVS and CDR2 FQNEAQ. The chain's CDR3 is CASSIGTAYEQYF. In DNA form, the CDR3 reads TGTGCCAGCAGCATAGGGACAGCCTACGAGCAGTACTTC.